This record covers a single T cell receptor beta chain. The antigen remains undetermined. The data were taken from a study of cytomegalovirus exposure and HLA in healthy donors. Points from the study as a whole: Certain indistinguishable V segments, among them TRBV6-2 and TRBV6-3, were excluded. Reports indicated that the classifier achieved high specificity and sensitivity in diagnosing cytomegalovirus status.

PCR involved 60 Vbeta and 13 Jbeta primers. The table came from immunoSEQ multiplex PCR; TCRdb's copy has only in-frame clones and leaves some out. Altogether around 130,000 clones are present, 74% being singletons, with the ten largest covering approximately 6%. Germline values: CDR1 SGHVS, CDR2 FQNEAQ. V was shortened by 5 bases and J by 6 bases, with 17 bases between the two germline ends. The CDR3 length is 14 residues. The chain combines TRBV7-8 with TRBJ2-7; D perhaps matches TRBD2 (5 bases). The specimen was PBMCs. This receptor was obtained from a woman aged 45-65 years in good health and CMV-seropositive. The CDR3 nucleotides read TGTGCCAGCAGCCCTATCCCTACTACTAGCGAGCAGTACTTC. This gives the protein CASSPIPTTSEQYF.